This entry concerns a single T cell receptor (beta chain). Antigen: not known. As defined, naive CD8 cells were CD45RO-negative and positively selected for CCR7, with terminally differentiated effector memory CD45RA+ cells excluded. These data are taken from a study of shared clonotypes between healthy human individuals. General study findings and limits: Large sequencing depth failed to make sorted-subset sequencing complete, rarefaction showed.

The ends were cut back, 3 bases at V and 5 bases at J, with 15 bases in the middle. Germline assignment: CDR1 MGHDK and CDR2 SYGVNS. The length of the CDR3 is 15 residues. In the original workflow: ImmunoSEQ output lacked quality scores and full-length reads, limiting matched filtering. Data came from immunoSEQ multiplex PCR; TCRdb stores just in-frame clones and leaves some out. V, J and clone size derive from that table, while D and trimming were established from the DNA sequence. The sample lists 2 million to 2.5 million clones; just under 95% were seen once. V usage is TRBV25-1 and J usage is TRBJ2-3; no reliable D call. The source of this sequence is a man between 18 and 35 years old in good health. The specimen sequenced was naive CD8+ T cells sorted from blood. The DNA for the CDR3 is TGTGCCAGCAGTGATTTCGCAGGTGGTAGAGATACGCAGTATTTT. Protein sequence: CASSDFAGGRDTQYF.